The entry below gives a single T cell receptor beta chain sequence along with its context. This sample was included in a study of technical replicates of blood from a handful of donors. Here immunoSEQ multiplex PCR was the method, and the copy in TCRdb shows in-frame clones only, minus some. This repertoire shows almost 65,000 clones, 70% to 90% found once; its top ten account for about 5.1%. The sequence derives from a human donor in good health. Some clones in this sample may be carry-over from other donors' samples. Sequences were obtained from PBMCs.

CDR3 in DNA: TGTGCCAGCAGTGTGGGGAGGGGAGAGTACGAGCAGTACTTC. Protein sequence: CASSVGRGEYEQYF. The chain combines TRBV2 with TRBJ2-7, with 7 bases identical to TRBD2. Per germline, CDR1 SNHLY and CDR2 FYNNEI. The CDR3 contains 14 residues. With V trimmed by 4 bases and J by 4 bases, 7 bases remained unmatched.